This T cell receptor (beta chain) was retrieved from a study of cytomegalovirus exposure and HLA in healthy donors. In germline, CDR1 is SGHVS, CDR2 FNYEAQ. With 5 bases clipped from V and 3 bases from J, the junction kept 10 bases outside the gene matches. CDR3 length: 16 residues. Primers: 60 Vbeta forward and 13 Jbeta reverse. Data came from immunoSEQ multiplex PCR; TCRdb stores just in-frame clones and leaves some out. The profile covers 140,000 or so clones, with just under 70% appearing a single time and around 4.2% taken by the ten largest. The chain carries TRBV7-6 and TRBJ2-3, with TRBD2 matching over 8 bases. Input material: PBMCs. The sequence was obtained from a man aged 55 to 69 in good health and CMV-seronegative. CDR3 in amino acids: CASSVVSGSGTDTQYF. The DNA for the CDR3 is TGTGCCAGCAGCGTCGTCAGCGGGAGCGGAACAGATACGCAGTATTTT.